These T cell receptor beta chains were read from a single sample in a study of T cell responses to AZD1222 COVID-19 vaccine. The assay was immunoSEQ multiplex PCR, and TCRdb's table has in-frame clones only and misses some. This table holds about 160,000 clones, around 87% found once. This specimen consisted of peripheral blood, obtained 28 days after the second AZD1222 dose. Receptors were obtained from an adult who received the AZD1222 COVID-19 vaccine. Each CDR3 is given with its conserved first and last residue. The order of the fields is D gene, J gene, V gene, clone size, CDR3 protein, CDR3 DNA. D genes are given only for firm matches. Only part of the rows carry a size: once, few, many, or a class if the clone is expanded.

D: -; J: TRBJ1-5; V: TRBV19; size: once; CDR3: CASSMRGFYQPQHF; DNA: TGTGCCAGTAGTATGCGGGGCTTCTATCAGCCCCAGCATTTT
D: -; J: TRBJ2-7; V: TRBV12-3/TRBV12-4; size: once; CDR3: CASSKGTSEQYF; DNA: TGTGCCAGCAGCAAGGGGACTTCCGAGCAGTACTTC
D: -; J: TRBJ1-5; V: TRBV19; size: -; CDR3: CASSIEFWEGNNQPQHF; DNA: TGTGCCAGTAGTATCGAGTTTTGGGAAGGCAACAATCAGCCCCAGCATTTT
D: -; J: TRBJ1-5; V: TRBV5-1; size: once; CDR3: CASSLGTHNQPQHF; DNA: TGCGCCAGCAGCTTGGGGACCCATAATCAGCCCCAGCATTTT
D: -; J: TRBJ1-5; V: TRBV2; size: -; CDR3: CASSVVNQPQHF; DNA: TGTGCCAGCAGTGTTGTTAATCAGCCCCAGCATTTT
D: -; J: TRBJ1-3; V: TRBV7-6; size: -; CDR3: CASSLESQDRGNTIYF; DNA: TGTGCCAGCAGCTTAGAGTCCCAAGACCGTGGAAACACCATATATTTT
D: TRBD2; J: TRBJ2-4; V: TRBV27; size: -; CDR3: CASSGGGTGKNIQYF; DNA: TGTGCCAGCAGTGGGGGGGGAACAGGAAAAAACATTCAGTACTTC
D: -; J: TRBJ1-2; V: TRBV18; size: once; CDR3: CASSADRSNYGYTF; DNA: TGTGCCAGCTCAGCCGACAGATCTAACTATGGCTACACCTTC
D: -; J: TRBJ1-2; V: TRBV6-5; size: -; CDR3: CASGGEGTRLGYTF; DNA: TGTGCCAGCGGGGGTGAAGGGACTAGACTGGGCTACACCTTC
D: -; J: TRBJ2-1; V: TRBV30; size: -; CDR3: CAARAVPYNEQFF; DNA: TGTGCGGCCAGGGCAGTTCCCTACAATGAGCAGTTCTTC
D: -; J: TRBJ1-4; V: TRBV5-1; size: -; CDR3: CASSEQSPQSLSNEKLFF; DNA: TGCGCCAGCAGCGAACAGTCCCCCCAATCTCTTTCTAATGAAAAACTGTTTTTT
D: -; J: TRBJ2-7; V: TRBV19; size: -; CDR3: CARGSNEQYF; DNA: TGTGCCAGAGGTAGTAACGAGCAGTACTTC
D: -; J: TRBJ1-2; V: TRBV6-5; size: -; CDR3: CASSKGQDYGYTF; DNA: TGTGCCAGCAGTAAGGGACAAGACTATGGCTACACCTTC
D: TRBD2; J: TRBJ2-5; V: TRBV15; size: -; CDR3: CATSGERGGWETQYF; DNA: TGTGCCACCAGCGGCGAGCGGGGGGGCTGGGAGACCCAGTACTTC
D: -; J: TRBJ2-6; V: TRBV27; size: -; CDR3: CASSLSGTSSGANVLTF; DNA: TGTGCCAGCAGTTTATCGGGGACAAGTTCTGGGGCCAACGTCCTGACTTTC
D: TRBD1; J: TRBJ1-2; V: TRBV6-4; size: -; CDR3: CASSESPGGSGGYTF; DNA: TGTGCCAGCAGTGAATCCCCAGGGGGCTCGGGAGGCTACACCTTC
D: TRBD1; J: TRBJ1-1; V: TRBV6-5; size: -; CDR3: CATRGSEAFF; DNA: TGTGCCACCAGGGGGAGTGAAGCTTTCTTT
D: -; J: TRBJ2-1; V: TRBV29-1; size: -; CDR3: CSVIHRVPNNEQFF; DNA: TGCAGCGTGATCCATCGGGTCCCTAACAATGAGCAGTTCTTC
D: -; J: TRBJ1-2; V: TRBV10-3; size: -; CDR3: CAISADPIGYTF; DNA: TGTGCCATCAGTGCAGACCCTATCGGCTACACCTTC
D: -; J: TRBJ2-2; V: TRBV7-7; size: -; CDR3: CASSQTISTGELFF; DNA: TGTGCCAGCAGCCAGACTATATCCACCGGGGAGCTGTTTTTT
D: TRBD1; J: TRBJ1-5; V: TRBV4-1; size: -; CDR3: CASSQGTGGNQPQHF; DNA: TGCGCCAGCAGCCAAGGCACAGGGGGGAATCAGCCCCAGCATTTT
D: -; J: TRBJ2-7; V: TRBV9; size: -; CDR3: CASSVGVGERYEQYF; DNA: TGTGCCAGCAGCGTAGGGGTGGGGGAAAGGTACGAGCAGTACTTC
D: -; J: TRBJ2-5; V: TRBV2; size: once; CDR3: CASKGQRETQYF; DNA: TGTGCCAGCAAGGGACAACGAGAGACCCAGTACTTC
D: -; J: TRBJ2-7; V: TRBV5-1; size: few; CDR3: CASSLGTVSYEQYF; DNA: TGCGCCAGCAGCTTGGGGACTGTCTCCTACGAGCAGTACTTC
D: TRBD1; J: TRBJ1-1; V: TRBV18; size: -; CDR3: CASSQTGRGTEAFF; DNA: TGTGCCAGCTCACAGACAGGGCGTGGCACTGAAGCTTTCTTT
D: -; J: TRBJ2-7; V: TRBV10-3; size: -; CDR3: CAISGAGKSSYEQYF; DNA: TGTGCCATCAGTGGGGCAGGGAAGAGCTCCTACGAGCAGTACTTC